The present T cell receptor beta chain was sequenced within a study of blood T cell repertoires in COVID-19. Study summary: COVID-19 samples, acute and convalescent, were from the United States, Italy and Spain. In each case, the material was cDNA or gDNA derived from T cells, B-cell-depleted T cells, or PBMCs.

Per the authors' pipeline: Reference gene primer amplification gave estimated nucleated cell counts. The assay was immunoSEQ multiplex PCR, and TCRdb's table has in-frame clones only and misses some. That table furnishes V, J and clone size, whereas the DNA furnished D and trimming. This table has approximately 190,000 clones, about 85% appearing once. Per germline, CDR1 WSHSY and CDR2 SAAADI. The CDR3 contains 14 residues. Deletions cut 7 bases from V and 1 base from J, with 11 bases between. Sequenced material: peripheral blood. The clonotype originates from a man between 60 and 75 years old with active or convalescent COVID-19. V is TRBV10-2 and J is TRBJ2-4; the D gene is possibly TRBD1 (5 bases). The CDR3 DNA sequence: TGCGCCAGCACTAGGGGAATGGCCAAAAACATTCAGTACTTC. Translated, it gives CASTRGMAKNIQYF.